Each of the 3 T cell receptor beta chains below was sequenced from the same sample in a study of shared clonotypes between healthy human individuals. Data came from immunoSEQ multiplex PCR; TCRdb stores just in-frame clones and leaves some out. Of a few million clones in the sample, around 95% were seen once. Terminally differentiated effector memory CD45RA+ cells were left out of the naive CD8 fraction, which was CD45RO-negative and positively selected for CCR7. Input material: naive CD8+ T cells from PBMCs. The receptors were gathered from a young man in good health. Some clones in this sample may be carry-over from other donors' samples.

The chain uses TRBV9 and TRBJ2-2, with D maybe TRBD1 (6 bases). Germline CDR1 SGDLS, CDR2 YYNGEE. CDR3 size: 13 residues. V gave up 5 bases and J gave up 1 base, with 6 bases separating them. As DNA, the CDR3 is TGTGCCAGCAGACAGGGGAACACCGGGGAGCTGTTTTTT. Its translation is CASRQGNTGELFF.

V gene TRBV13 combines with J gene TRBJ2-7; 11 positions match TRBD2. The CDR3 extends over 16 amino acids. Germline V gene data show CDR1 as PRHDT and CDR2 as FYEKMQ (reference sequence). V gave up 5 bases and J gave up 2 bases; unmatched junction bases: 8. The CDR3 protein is CASSQLAGEGAYEQYF. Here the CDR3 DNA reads TGTGCCAGCAGCCAACTAGCGGGAGAGGGGGCCTACGAGCAGTACTTC.

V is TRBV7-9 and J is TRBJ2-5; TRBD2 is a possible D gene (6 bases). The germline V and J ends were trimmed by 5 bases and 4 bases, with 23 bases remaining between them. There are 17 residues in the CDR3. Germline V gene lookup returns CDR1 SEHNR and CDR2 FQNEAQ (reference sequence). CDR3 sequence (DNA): TGTGCCAGCAGCAAGACGACGGGAGAAGAGGGGACAGAGACCCAGTACTTC. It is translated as CASSKTTGEEGTETQYF.